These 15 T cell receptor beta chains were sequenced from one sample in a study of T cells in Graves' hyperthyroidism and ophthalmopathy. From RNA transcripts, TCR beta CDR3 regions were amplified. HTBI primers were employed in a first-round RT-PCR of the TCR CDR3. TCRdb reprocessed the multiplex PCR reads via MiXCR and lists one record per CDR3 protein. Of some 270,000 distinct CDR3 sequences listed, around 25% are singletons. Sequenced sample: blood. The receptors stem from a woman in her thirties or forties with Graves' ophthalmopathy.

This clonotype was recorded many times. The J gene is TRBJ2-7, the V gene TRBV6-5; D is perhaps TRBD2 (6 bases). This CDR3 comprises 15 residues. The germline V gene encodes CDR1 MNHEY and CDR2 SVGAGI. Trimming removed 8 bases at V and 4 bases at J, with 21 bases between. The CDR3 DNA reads TGTGCCAGCCAACCCTTGGGGCGGGACTCTTACGAGCAGTACTTC. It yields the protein CASQPLGRDSYEQYF.

CDR3 amino acids: CASSQDTGQGNNSPLHF. The CDR3 nucleotides read TGCGCCAGCAGCCAGGATACCGGACAGGGAAATAATTCACCCCTCCACTTT. The chain uses TRBV4-1 and TRBJ1-6; 8 nucleotides agree with TRBD1. Germline CDR1 MGHRA, CDR2 YSYEKL. V lost 3 bases and J lost 5; bases outside the gene matches: 9. The length of the CDR3 is 17 residues.

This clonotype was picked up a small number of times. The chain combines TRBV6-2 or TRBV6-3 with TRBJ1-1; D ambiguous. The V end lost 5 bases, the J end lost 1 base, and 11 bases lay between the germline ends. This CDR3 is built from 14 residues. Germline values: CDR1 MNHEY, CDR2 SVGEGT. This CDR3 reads CASSPDIRNTEAFF. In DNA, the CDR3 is TGTGCCAGCAGTCCTGATATCCGGAACACTGAAGCTTTCTTT.

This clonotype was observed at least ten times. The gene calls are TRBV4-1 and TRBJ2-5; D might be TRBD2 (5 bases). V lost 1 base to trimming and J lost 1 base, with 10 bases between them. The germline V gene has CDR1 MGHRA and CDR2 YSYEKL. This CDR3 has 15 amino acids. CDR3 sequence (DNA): TGCGCCAGCAGCCAAGTTAGCGCCAGCCAAGAGACCCAGTACTTC. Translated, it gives CASSQVSASQETQYF.

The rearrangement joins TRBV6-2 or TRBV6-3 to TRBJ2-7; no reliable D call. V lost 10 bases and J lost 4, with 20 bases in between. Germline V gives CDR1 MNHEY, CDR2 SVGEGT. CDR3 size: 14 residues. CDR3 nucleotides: TGTGCCACCGCGAAAGGCGGCAGTTCTTACGAGCAGTACTTC. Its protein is CATAKGGSSYEQYF.

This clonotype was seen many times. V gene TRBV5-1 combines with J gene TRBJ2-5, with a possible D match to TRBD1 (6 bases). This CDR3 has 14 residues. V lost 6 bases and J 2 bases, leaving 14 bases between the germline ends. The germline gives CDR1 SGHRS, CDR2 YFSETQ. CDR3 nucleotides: TGCGCCAGCACTCGGGACATAACGCAAGAGACCCAGTACTTC. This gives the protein CASTRDITQETQYF. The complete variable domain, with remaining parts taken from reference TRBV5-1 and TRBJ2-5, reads KAGVTQTPRYLIKTRGQQVTLSCSPISGHRSVSWYQQTPGQGLQFLFEYFSETQRNKGNFPGRFSGRQFSNSRSEMNVSTLELGDSALYLCASTRDITQETQYFGPGTRLLVL.

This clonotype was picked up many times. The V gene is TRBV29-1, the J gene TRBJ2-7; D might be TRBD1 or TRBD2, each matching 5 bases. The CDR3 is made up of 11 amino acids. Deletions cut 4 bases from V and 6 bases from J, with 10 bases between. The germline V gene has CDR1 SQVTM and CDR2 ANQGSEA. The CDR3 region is CSVAGAIEQYF. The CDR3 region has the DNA TGCAGCGTTGCCGGGGCGATCGAGCAGTACTTC.

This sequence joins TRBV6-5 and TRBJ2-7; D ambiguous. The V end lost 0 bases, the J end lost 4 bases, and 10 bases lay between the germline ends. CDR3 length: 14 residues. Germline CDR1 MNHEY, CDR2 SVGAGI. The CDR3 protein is CASSYSAHGYEQYF. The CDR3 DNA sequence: TGTGCCAGCAGTTACTCGGCCCATGGATACGAGCAGTACTTC.

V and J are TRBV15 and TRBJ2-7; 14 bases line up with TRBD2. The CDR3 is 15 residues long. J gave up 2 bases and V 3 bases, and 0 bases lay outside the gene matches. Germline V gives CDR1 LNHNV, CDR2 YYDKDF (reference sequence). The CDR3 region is CATSRGLAGAYEQYF. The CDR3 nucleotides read TGTGCCACCAGCAGGGGACTAGCGGGAGCCTACGAGCAGTACTTC.

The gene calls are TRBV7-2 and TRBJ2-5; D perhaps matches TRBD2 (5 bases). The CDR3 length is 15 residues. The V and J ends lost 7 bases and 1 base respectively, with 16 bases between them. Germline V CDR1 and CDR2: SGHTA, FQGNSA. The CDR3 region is CASIKTSGIQETQYF. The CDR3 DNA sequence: TGTGCCAGCATTAAAACGTCCGGGATCCAAGAGACCCAGTACTTC. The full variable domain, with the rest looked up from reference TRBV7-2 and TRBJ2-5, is GAGVSQSPSNKVTEKGKDVELRCDPISGHTALYWYRQSLGQGLEFLIYFQGNSAPDKSGLPSDRFSAERTGGSVSTLTIQRTQQEDSAVYLCASIKTSGIQETQYFGPGTRLLVL.

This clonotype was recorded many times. CDR3 DNA: TGTGCCAGTTCCTCTTGGCAGGGACCGAATCAGCCCCAGCATTTT. It is translated as CASSSWQGPNQPQHF. The chain links TRBV19 to TRBJ1-5, with D possibly TRBD1 on 5 matching bases. The CDR3 has 15 amino acids. Deletions cut 8 bases from V and 4 bases from J, with 18 bases between. Germline lookup yields CDR1 LNHDA and CDR2 SQIVND (reference sequence).

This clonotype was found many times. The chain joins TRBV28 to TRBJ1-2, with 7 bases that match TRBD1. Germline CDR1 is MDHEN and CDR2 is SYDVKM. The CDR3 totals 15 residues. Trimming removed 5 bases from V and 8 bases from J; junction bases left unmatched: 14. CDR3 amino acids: CASSLPPQGRRGYTF. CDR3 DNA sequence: TGTGCCAGCAGTCTGCCGCCACAGGGGCGGAGAGGCTACACCTTC.

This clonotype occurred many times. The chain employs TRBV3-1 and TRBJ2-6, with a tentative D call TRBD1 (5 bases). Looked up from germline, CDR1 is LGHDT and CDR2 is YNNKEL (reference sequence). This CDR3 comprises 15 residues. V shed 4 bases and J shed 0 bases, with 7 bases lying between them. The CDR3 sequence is CASSPDSSGANVLTF. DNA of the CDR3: TGTGCCAGCAGCCCCGACAGCTCTGGGGCCAACGTCCTGACTTTC.

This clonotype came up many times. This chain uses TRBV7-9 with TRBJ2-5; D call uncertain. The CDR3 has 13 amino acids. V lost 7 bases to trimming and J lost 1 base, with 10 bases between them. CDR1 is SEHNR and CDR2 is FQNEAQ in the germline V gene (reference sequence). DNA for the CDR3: TGTGCCAGCACCACAGTATCCCAAGAGACCCAGTACTTC. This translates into CASTTVSQETQYF.

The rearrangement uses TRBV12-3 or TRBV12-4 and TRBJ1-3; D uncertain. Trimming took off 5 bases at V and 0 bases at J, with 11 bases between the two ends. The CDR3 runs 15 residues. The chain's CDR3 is CASSKTRLSGNTIYF. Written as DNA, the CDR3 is TGTGCCAGCAGTAAAACGAGGCTCTCTGGAAACACCATATATTTT.